Shown below are 2 T cell receptor beta chains from a single sample sequenced in a study of blood T cell repertoires in COVID-19 (dated by TCRdb to the early 2020s). Libraries were built with the immunoSEQ multiplex PCR assay. The clones in this table, taken by TCRdb from immuneACCESS, are in-frame only. Not every clone is retained; where verified, under half of the shortfall comes from an unresolved V gene, and the cause of the rest is unknown. The sample contains about 100,000 clones, 85% of them found a single time. Around 2% of the sample belongs to the ten largest clones. The specimen sequenced was peripheral blood. Receptor source: a woman in her 70s with active or convalescent COVID-19.

The chain combines TRBV5-5 with TRBJ1-1; 9 bases agree with TRBD1. This CDR3 spans 14 amino acids. CDR1 is SGHKS, CDR2 YYEKEE, per germline (reference sequence). V was pared by 5 bases and J by 5 bases, with 7 bases of the junction left unmatched. Here the CDR3 reads CASRGDRAWTEAFF. The CDR3 nucleotides are TGTGCCAGCAGGGGGGACAGGGCGTGGACTGAAGCTTTCTTT.

The chain carries TRBV13 and TRBJ2-1; 9 bases are shared with TRBD2. With V trimmed by 10 bases and J by 4 bases, 11 bases remained unmatched. CDR3 length: 15 amino acids. Germline CDR1 reads PRHDT; CDR2 reads FYEKMQ (reference sequence). In DNA form, the CDR3 reads TGTGCCACCATACTCCCGGCGGGGGGGTACAATGAGCAGTTCTTC. Protein product: CATILPAGGYNEQFF.